One sample yielded the 3 T cell receptor beta chains listed below, sequenced in a study of shared clonotypes between healthy human individuals. TCRdb's table, derived via immunoSEQ multiplex PCR, lists solely in-frame clones and lacks some. The sample records 450,000 to 500,000 clones, roughly 80% being singletons. Sequenced sample: PBMCs. These receptors were collected from a woman between 35 and 50 years old in good health. Some clones in this sample may be carry-over from other donors' samples.

This chain links TRBV18 with TRBJ1-2; TRBD1 is a possible D gene (6 bases). The CDR3 totals 14 residues. Germline V gene lookup returns CDR1 KGHSH and CDR2 LQKENI. The V end lost 5 bases, the J end lost 3 bases, and 13 bases lay between the germline ends. The CDR3 bases are TGTGCCAGCTCAGACTCACAGGGTGACTATGGCTACACCTTC. Amino acids: CASSDSQGDYGYTF.

The genes are TRBV25-1 and TRBJ2-2, with TRBD2 matching over 11 bases. The ends lost 1 base at V and 4 bases at J; junction bases unmatched: 8. This CDR3 contains 18 residues. Germline V gene data show CDR1 as MGHDK and CDR2 as SYGVNS. CDR3: CASSESILAGGSTGELFF. In DNA form, the CDR3 reads TGTGCCAGCAGTGAATCCATTCTAGCGGGAGGATCCACCGGGGAGCTGTTTTTT.

Remarks on this clone: Given a much more abundant clone one base away, this may be a read error. Within the sample, other DNA sequences also encode this same CDR3. The V gene is TRBV6-4, the J gene TRBJ2-1; the D is unclear. Trimming removed 8 bases from V and 5 bases from J, with 16 bases in between. Germline V lookup: CDR1 MRHNA, CDR2 SNTAGT. There are 14 residues in the CDR3. The CDR3 DNA sequence: TGTGCCAGCGCCCCCCGTGAGTCCCACAATGAGCAGTTCTTC. This translates into CASAPRESHNEQFF.